This T cell receptor beta chain comes out of a study of blood T cell repertoires in COVID-19. The assay was immunoSEQ multiplex PCR, and TCRdb's table has in-frame clones only and misses some. There are roughly 88,000 clones in the sample; over 75% occur only once, and 15% to 20% lies in the top ten. Germline V gene sequence: CDR1 LNHDA, CDR2 SQIVND (reference sequence). V gave up 5 bases and J gave up 4 bases; unmatched junction bases: 7. The CDR3 contains 16 residues. Source material: peripheral blood. The source of this sequence is a woman aged 80 or over with active or convalescent COVID-19. The chain uses TRBV19 and TRBJ2-3, with 12 bases fitting TRBD2. CDR3 protein: CASSSPSGRAADTQYF. The CDR3, as DNA: TGTGCCAGTAGTTCTCCTAGCGGGAGGGCCGCAGATACGCAGTATTTT.